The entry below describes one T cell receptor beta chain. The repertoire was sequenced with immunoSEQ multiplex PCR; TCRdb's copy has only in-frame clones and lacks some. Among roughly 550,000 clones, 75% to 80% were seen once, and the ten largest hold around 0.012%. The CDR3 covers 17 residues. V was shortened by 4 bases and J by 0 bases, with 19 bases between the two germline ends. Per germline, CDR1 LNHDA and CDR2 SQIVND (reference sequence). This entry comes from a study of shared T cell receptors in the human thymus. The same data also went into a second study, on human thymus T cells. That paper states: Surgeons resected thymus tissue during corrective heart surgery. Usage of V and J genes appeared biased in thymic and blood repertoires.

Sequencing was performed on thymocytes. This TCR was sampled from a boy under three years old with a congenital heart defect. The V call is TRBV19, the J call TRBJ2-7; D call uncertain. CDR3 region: CASSTPPPVAPSYEQYF. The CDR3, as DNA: TGTGCCAGTAGTACGCCCCCCCCCGTGGCCCCCTCCTACGAGCAGTACTTC.